The text below deals with one TCR beta chain. Here immunoSEQ multiplex PCR was the method, and the copy in TCRdb shows in-frame clones only, minus some. The sample gives 120,000 to 150,000 clones, approximately 88% of which show up once; about 2.7% is in the top ten. This sample was taken from a study of T cell responses to AZD1222 COVID-19 vaccine. With 5 bases removed from V and 5 bases from J, the gap between germline ends came to 15 bases. Germline assignment: CDR1 SGHTA and CDR2 FQGNSA. This CDR3 region has 14 residues. The source is an adult in good health. This chain links TRBV7-2 with TRBJ2-5, with D perhaps assigned TRBD1 or TRBD2 (5 bases each). The source material was peripheral blood, sampled on day 0 of AZD1222 vaccination. CDR3 sequence: CASSTGAGGETQYF. In nucleotides, the CDR3 is TGTGCCAGCAGCACCGGGGCCGGCGGGGAGACCCAGTACTTC.